The TCR beta chain under discussion was sequenced for a study of blood T cells in healthy people across ages. Combining a sample-barcoded 5' primer with a J-beta primer mix, a second PCR ran for roughly 6 to 12 cycles. TCRdb reprocessed the 5' RACE reads via MiXCR and lists one record per CDR3 protein. The sample lists approximately 2,000,000 distinct CDR3 sequences; about two fifths were seen once. This clonotype was obtained from a human donor in good health. The material sequenced was blood.

Here the CDR3 DNA reads TGTGCCACCAGCTGGTCCAGGGCCAATCAGCCCCAGCATTTT. Translation: CATSWSRANQPQHF. The rearrangement uses TRBV15 and TRBJ1-5, with D maybe TRBD1 (5 bases). The CDR3 runs 14 residues. The germline V gene encodes CDR1 LNHNV and CDR2 YYDKDF (reference sequence). Trimming took 5 bases from V and 3 from J, leaving 11 bases between them.